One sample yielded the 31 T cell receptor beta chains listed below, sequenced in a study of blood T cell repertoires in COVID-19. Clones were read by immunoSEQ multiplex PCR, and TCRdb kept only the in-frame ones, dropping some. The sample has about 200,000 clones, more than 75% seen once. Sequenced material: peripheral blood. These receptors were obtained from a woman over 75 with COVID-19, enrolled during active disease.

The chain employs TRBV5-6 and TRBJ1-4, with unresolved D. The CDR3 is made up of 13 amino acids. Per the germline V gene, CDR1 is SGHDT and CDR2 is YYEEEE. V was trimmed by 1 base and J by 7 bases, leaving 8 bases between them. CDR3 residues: CASSLSSGEKLFF. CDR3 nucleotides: TGTGCCAGCAGCTTGTCGTCCGGTGAAAAACTGTTTTTT.

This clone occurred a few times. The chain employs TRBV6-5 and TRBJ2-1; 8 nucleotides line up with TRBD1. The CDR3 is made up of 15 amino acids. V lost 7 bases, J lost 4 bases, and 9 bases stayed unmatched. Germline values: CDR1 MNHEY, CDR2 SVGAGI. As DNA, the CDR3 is TGTGCCAGCAAACCTACAGGGGGTTCTTACAATGAGCAGTTCTTC. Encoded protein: CASKPTGGSYNEQFF.

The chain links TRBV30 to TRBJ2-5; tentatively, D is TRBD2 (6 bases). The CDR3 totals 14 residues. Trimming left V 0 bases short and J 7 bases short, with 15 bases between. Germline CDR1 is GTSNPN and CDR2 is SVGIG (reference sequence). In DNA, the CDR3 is TGTGCCTGGAGTGTGACTAGATTCGGCCGGACCCAGTACTTC. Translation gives CAWSVTRFGRTQYF.

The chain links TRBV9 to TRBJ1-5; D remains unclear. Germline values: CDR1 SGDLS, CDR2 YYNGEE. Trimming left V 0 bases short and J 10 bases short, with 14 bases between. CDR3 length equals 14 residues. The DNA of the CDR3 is TGTGCCAGCAGCGTAGATCCGGAGATAAAACCCCAGCATTTT. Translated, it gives CASSVDPEIKPQHF.

The CDR3 reads CASSQDFDSHQDTQYF. As DNA, the CDR3 is TGCGCCAGCAGCCAAGATTTCGACAGCCACCAAGATACGCAGTATTTT. The genes are TRBV4-1 and TRBJ2-3, with D perhaps TRBD1 (5 bases). Between the trimmed V and J ends, which lost 0 bases and 5 bases, there was a span of 15 bases. Germline V gives CDR1 MGHRA, CDR2 YSYEKL. The CDR3 runs to 16 residues.

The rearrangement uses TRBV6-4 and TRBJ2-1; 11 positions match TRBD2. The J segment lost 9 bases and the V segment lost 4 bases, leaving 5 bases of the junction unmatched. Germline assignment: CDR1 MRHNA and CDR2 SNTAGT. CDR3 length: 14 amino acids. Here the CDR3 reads CASSVLAGEGEQFF. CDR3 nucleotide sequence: TGTGCCAGCAGTGTACTAGCGGGAGAGGGTGAGCAGTTCTTC.

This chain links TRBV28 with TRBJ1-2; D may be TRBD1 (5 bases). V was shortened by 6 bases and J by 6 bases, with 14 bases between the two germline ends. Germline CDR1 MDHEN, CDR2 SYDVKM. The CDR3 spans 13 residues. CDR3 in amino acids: CASRRDLRDGYTF. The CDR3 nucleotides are TGTGCCAGCAGAAGGGACTTACGTGATGGCTACACCTTC.

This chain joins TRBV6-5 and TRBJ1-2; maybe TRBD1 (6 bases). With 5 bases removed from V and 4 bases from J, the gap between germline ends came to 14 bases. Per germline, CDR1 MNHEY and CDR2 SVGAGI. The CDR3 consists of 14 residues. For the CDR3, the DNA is TGTGCCAGCAGTCGGACAGACGCACTCTATGGCTACACCTTC. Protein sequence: CASSRTDALYGYTF.

The CDR3 bases are TGCGCCAGCAGCGGGAGGGGCGCGAACACCGGGGAGCTGTTTTTT. Translated, it gives CASSGRGANTGELFF. The V gene is TRBV5-1, the J gene TRBJ2-2; TRBD2 agrees at 7 bases. Germline V gives CDR1 SGHRS, CDR2 YFSETQ. The CDR3 length is 15 residues. V was pared by 4 bases and J by 0 bases, with 3 bases of the junction left unmatched. The whole variable domain, remainder taken from reference TRBV5-1 and TRBJ2-2, is KAGVTQTPRYLIKTRGQQVTLSCSPISGHRSVSWYQQTPGQGLQFLFEYFSETQRNKGNFPGRFSGRQFSNSRSEMNVSTLELGDSALYLCASSGRGANTGELFFGEGSRLTVL.

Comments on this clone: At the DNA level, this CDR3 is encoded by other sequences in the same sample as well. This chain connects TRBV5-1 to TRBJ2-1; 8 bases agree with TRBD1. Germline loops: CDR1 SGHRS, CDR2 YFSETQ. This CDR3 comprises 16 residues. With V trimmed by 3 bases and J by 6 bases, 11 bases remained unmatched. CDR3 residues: CASSYSGTGAPNEQFF. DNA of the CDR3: TGCGCCAGCAGCTACTCCGGGACAGGAGCACCCAATGAGCAGTTCTTC.

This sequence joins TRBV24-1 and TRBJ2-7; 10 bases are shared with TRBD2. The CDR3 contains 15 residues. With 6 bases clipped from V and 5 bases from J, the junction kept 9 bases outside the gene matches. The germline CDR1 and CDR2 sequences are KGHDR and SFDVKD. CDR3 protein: CATSSRLAGVNEQYF. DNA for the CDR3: TGTGCCACCAGTAGCAGGCTAGCGGGAGTGAACGAGCAGTACTTC.

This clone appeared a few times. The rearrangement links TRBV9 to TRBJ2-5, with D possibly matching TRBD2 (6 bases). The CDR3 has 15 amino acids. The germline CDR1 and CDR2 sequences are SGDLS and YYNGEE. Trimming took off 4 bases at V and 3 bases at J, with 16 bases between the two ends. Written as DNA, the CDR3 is TGTGCCAGCAGCCCACTGGAGGGCGCCAAAGAGACCCAGTACTTC. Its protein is CASSPLEGAKETQYF.

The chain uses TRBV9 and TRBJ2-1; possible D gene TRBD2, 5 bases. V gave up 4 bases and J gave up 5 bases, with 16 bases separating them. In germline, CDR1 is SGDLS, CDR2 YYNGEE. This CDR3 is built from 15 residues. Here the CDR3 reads CASSLRWRSDNEQFF. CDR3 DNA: TGTGCCAGCAGCCTCCGCTGGAGGAGCGACAATGAGCAGTTCTTC.

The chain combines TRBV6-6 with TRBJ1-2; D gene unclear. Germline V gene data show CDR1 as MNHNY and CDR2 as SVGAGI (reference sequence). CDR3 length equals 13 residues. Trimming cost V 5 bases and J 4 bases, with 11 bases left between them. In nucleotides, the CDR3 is TGTGCCAGCAGTCCTAGCGATTTCTATGGCTACACCTTC. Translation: CASSPSDFYGYTF.

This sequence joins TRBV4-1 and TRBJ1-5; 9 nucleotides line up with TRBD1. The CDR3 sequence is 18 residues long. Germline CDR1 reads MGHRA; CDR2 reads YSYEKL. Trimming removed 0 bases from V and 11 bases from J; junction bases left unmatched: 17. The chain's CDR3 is CASSQDSGTGSSILAQHF. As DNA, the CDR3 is TGCGCCAGCAGCCAAGACTCAGGGACAGGGTCTTCTATTCTGGCCCAGCATTTT.

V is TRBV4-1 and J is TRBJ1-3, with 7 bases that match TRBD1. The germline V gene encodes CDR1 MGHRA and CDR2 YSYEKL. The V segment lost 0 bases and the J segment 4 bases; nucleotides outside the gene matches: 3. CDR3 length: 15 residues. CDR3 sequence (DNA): TGCGCCAGCAGCCAAGATTCGGGACAGGGAAACACCATATATTTT. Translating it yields CASSQDSGQGNTIYF.

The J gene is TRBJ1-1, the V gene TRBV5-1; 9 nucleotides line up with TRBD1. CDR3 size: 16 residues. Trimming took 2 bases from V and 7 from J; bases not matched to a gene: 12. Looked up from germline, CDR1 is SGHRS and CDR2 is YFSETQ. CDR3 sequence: CASSFPLTGGGGEAFF. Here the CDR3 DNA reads TGCGCCAGCAGCTTCCCCCTTACAGGGGGCGGGGGTGAAGCTTTCTTT.

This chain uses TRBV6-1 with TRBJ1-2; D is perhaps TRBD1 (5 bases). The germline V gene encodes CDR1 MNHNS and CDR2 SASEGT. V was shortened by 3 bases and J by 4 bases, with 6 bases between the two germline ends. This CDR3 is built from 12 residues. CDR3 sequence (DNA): TGTGCCAGCAGTGACAGGGCCTATGGCTACACCTTC. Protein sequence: CASSDRAYGYTF.

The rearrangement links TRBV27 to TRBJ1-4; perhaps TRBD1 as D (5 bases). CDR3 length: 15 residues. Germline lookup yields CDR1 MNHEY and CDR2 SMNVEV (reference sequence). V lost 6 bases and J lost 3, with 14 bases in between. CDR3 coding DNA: TGTGCCAGCAGGGGGTCAGGGATTGCTAATGAAAAACTGTTTTTT. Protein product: CASRGSGIANEKLFF. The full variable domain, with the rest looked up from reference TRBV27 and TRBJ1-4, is EAQVTQNPRYLITVTGKKLTVTCSQNMNHEYMSWYRQDPGLGLRQIYYSMNVEVTDKGDVPEGYKVSRKEKRNFPLILESPSPNQTSLYFCASRGSGIANEKLFFGSGTQLSVL.

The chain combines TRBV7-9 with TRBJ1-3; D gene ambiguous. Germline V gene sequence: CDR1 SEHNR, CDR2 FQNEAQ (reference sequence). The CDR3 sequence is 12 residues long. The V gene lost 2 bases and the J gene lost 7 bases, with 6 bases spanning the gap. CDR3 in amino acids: CASSLRENTIYF. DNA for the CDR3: TGTGCCAGCAGCTTAAGGGAGAACACCATATATTTT.

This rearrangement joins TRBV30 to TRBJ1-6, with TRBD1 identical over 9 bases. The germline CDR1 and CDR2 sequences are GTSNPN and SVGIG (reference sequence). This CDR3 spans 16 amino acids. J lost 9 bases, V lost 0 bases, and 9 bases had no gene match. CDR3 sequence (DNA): TGTGCCTGGAGTGTACGAGGGACAGGGTTGGTTTCACCCCTCCACTTT. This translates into CAWSVRGTGLVSPLHF.

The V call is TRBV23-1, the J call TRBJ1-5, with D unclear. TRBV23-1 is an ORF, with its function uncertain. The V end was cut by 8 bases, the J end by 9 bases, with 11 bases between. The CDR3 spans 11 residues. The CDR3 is CASGLTGPQHF. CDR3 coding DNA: TGCGCCAGCGGCTTGACTGGGCCCCAGCATTTT.

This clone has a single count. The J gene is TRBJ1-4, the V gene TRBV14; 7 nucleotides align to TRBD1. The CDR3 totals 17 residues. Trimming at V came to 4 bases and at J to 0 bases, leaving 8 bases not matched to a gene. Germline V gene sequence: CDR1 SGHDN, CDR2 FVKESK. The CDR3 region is CASSPLQGPATNEKLFF. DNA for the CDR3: TGTGCCAGCAGCCCCCTACAGGGGCCTGCAACTAATGAAAAACTGTTTTTT.

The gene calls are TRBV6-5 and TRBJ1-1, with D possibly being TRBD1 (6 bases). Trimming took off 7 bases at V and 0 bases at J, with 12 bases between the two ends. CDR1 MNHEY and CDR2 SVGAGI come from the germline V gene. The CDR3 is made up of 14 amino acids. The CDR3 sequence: CASKGDTLNTEAFF. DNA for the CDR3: TGTGCCAGCAAGGGGGACACCTTGAACACTGAAGCTTTCTTT.

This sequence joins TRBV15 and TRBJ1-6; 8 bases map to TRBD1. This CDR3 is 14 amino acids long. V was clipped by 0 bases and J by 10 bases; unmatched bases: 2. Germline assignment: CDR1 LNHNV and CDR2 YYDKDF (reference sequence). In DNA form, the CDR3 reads TGTGCCACCAGCAGAGATCAGGGGGCCTCACCCCTCCACTTT. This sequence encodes CATSRDQGASPLHF.

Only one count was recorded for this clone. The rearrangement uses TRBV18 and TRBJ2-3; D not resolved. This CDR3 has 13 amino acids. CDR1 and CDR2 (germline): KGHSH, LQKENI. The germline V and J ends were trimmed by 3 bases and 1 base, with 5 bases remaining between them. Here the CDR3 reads CASSPSRTDTQYF. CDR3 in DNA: TGTGCCAGCTCACCCTCCCGCACAGATACGCAGTATTTT. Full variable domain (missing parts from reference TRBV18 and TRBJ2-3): NAGVMQNPRHLVRRRGQEARLRCSPMKGHSHVYWYRQLPEEGLKFMVYLQKENIIDESGMPKERFSAEFPKEGPSILRIQQVVRGDSAAYFCASSPSRTDTQYFGPGTRLTVL.

The CDR3 bases are TGTGCCAGCAGCCTGTACACAGATACGCAGTATTTT. This encodes CASSLYTDTQYF. The chain combines TRBV11-2 with TRBJ2-3; D uncertain. The germline CDR1 and CDR2 sequences are SGHAT and FQNNGV. V lost 5 bases, J lost 2 bases, and 5 bases lay in between. The CDR3 totals 12 residues.

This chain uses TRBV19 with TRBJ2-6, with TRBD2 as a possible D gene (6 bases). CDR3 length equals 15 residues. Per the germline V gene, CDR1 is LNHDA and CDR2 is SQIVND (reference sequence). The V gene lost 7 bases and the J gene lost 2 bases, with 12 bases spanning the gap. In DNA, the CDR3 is TGTGCCAGTAAGGTGAGGGAGGCTGGGGCCAACGTCCTGACTTTC. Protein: CASKVREAGANVLTF.

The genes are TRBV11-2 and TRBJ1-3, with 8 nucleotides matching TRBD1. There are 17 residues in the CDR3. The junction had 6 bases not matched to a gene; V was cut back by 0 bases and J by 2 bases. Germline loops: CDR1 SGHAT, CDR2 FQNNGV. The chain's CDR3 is CASSLEARTGPGNTIYF. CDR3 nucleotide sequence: TGTGCCAGCAGCTTAGAAGCTCGGACAGGGCCTGGAAACACCATATATTTT.

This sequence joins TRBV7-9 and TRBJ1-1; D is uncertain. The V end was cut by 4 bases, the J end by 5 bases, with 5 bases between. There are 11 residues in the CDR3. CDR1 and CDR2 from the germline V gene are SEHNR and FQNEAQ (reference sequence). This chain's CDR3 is CASSSRTEAFF. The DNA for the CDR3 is TGTGCCAGCAGCTCTAGGACTGAAGCTTTCTTT.

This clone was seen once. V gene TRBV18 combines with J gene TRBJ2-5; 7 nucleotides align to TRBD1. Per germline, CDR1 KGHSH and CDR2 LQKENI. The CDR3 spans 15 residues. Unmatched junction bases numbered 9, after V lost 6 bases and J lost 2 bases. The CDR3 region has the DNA TGTGCCAGCTCGGTCACAGGGGTACAACAAGAGACCCAGTACTTC. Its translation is CASSVTGVQQETQYF.